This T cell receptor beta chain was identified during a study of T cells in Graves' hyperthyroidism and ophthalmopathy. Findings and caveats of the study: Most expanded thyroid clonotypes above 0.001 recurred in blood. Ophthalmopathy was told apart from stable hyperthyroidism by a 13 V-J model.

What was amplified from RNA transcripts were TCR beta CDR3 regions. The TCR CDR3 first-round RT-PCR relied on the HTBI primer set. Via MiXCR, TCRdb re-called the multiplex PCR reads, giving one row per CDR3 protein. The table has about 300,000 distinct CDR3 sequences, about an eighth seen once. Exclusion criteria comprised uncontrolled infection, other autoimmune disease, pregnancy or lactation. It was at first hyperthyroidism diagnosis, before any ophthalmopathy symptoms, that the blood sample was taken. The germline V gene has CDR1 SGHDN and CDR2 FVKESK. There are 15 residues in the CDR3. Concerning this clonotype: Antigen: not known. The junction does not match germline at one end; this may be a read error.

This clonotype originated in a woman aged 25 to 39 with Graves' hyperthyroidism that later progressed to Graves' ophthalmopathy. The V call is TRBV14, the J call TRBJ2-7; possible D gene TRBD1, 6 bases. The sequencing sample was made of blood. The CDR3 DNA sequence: TGTGCCAGCAGCAAAACACAGGGTGTCTCCTATGAGCAGTACTTC. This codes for CASSKTQGVSYEQYF.